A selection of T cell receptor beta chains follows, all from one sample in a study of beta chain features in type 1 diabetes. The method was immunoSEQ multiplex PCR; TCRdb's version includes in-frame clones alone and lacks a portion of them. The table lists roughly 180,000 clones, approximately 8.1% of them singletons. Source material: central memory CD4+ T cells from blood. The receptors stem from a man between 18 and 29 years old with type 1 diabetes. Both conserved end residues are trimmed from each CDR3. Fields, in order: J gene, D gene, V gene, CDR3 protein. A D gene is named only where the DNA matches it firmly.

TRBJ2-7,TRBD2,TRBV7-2,ASSLAAGGNEQY
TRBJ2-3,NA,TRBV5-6,ASSPRRSDTQY
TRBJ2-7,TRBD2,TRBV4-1,ASSQGLAGGPVIYEQY
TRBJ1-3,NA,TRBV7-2,ASSLQQVTLGNTIY
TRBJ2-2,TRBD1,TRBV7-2,ASSRYPTGYNTGELF
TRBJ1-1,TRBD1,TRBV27,ASSTRGRDTEAF
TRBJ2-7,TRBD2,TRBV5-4,ASSLAPSGDYYEQY
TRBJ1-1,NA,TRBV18,ASSPPHLQGRSIAF
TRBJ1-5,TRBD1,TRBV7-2,ASSPRQGVGNQPQH
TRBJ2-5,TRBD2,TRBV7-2,ASSTGGALQETQY
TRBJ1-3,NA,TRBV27,ASSLTMSGNTIY
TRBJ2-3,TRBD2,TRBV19,ASRTRLAGGDTQY
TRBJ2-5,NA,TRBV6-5,ASTGDQETQY
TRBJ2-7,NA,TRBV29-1,SVRVRSSYEQY
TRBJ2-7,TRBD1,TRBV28,ASSSVGTGGRYEQY
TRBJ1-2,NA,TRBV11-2,ASSLGSGDGYT